This T cell receptor (beta chain) was identified in a study of T cell responses to AZD1222 COVID-19 vaccine. Study observations and caveats: Increased Spike-specific TCR breadth and depth were observed after two AZD1222 doses.

Libraries were prepared by immunoSEQ multiplex PCR; TCRdb keeps only in-frame clonotypes and omits some of them. The sample includes about 120,000 clones, 81% of them seen just once. CDR1 and CDR2 (germline): KGHSH, LQKENI. V shed 7 bases and J shed 7 bases, with 11 bases lying between them. This CDR3 contains 13 residues. In its sample, this clone was seen a few times. The antigen is unknown. V is TRBV18 and J is TRBJ1-6; no reliable D call. The input for sequencing was peripheral blood, taken on day 0 of AZD1222 vaccination. The receptor comes from an adult in good health. In nucleotides, the CDR3 is TGTGCCAGCTTCGTAGGAGCCAATTCACCCCTCCACTTT. Protein sequence: CASFVGANSPLHF.